This TCR beta chain comes out of a study of OX40 agonist ivuxolimab in advanced cancers. Study-level background: Melanoma, hepatocellular carcinoma, head and neck or renal cell cancer occurred in dose-escalation patients.

The V gene lost 4 bases and the J gene lost 3 bases, with 16 bases spanning the gap. The CDR3 is made up of 15 amino acids. Per germline, CDR1 MGHRA and CDR2 YSYEKL. The repertoire was sequenced with immunoSEQ multiplex PCR; TCRdb's copy has only in-frame clones and lacks some. This table has 45,000 or so clones, about 87% appearing once. The TCR originated in an adult with an advanced solid tumor such as melanoma, head and neck, liver or kidney cancer. The rearrangement uses TRBV4-1 and TRBJ2-7, with D possibly called TRBD1 or TRBD2 (5 bases each). Sequencing was performed on CD4+ or CD8+ T cells sorted from blood, taken in a trial of the OX40 agonist ivuxolimab. CDR3 region: CASSRIGGSNYEQYF. For the CDR3, the DNA is TGCGCCAGCAGCCGGATTGGGGGATCCAACTACGAGCAGTACTTC.